This T cell receptor beta chain comes out of a study of T cells after yellow fever vaccination. The wider study: Fractions containing few cells were prepared with SMART-Seq v4 Ultra Low Input. The study's findings and limits: Repertoires obtained by FACS sorting could include abundant clonotypes that entered as contaminants from the bulk population. Post-booster samples contained most primary-vaccination clones (approximately 96% CD4, about 85% CD8).

This clonotype was seen only a few times. Its antigen is unidentified. Losses at the gene ends were 7 bases for V and 7 bases for J; bases not matched to a gene: 7. Germline V CDR1 and CDR2: DFQATT, SNEGSKA (reference sequence). The CDR3 consists of 13 residues. Generation of TCR cDNA used 5'RACE template switching (which added a universal primer site and UMIs). TCRdb recomputed calls from the 5' RACE reads with MiXCR, one row per CDR3 protein. The sample consists of around 400,000 distinct CDR3 sequences, more than 9% of them appearing once. V gene TRBV20-1 combines with J gene TRBJ2-1, with 10 bases fitting TRBD2. Sequenced material: PBMCs, taken on the day of the first yellow fever vaccination. This TCR was sampled from a man younger than 35 who received the YFV17D yellow fever vaccine. The CDR3 protein is CSGSGGGHNEQFF. CDR3 coding DNA: TGCAGTGGGAGCGGGGGGGGGCATAATGAGCAGTTCTTC.